This T cell receptor (beta chain) was identified during a study of response to subunit inactivated influenza vaccine. This clonotype turned up a few times. Its antigen is undetermined. Whole-study results and caveats: Authors suggested each seasonal flu vaccination may recruit only limited numbers of new T cells.

Per germline, CDR1 MDHEN and CDR2 SYDVKM. This CDR3 has 17 residues. J was trimmed by 5 bases and V by 6 bases; bases with no gene match: 15. One entry per CDR3 protein results from TCRdb running MiXCR on the RT-PCR reads. The table lists about 170,000 distinct CDR3 sequences, approximately 12% of them singletons. The data also belong to a second study, concerning T cells expressing NK-cell markers. From that paper: The authors made TCR beta cDNA libraries by 5'RACE template switching. This switching added a universal primer site and UMIs. The CD3+CD56-NKG2C+ fraction of a few donors was also led by these clonotypes.

The sequence was collected from a man in his forties or fifties who received an inactivated influenza vaccine. The chain combines TRBV28 with TRBJ2-3, with 9 bases aligning to TRBD2. The sequenced sample was CD8+ T cells sorted from PBMCs, obtained roughly 13 days after vaccination. CDR3 bases: TGTGCCAGCAGCCTACCCTCTGCGGGGGGGATGCAAGATACGCAGTATTTT. Its translation is CASSLPSAGGMQDTQYF.